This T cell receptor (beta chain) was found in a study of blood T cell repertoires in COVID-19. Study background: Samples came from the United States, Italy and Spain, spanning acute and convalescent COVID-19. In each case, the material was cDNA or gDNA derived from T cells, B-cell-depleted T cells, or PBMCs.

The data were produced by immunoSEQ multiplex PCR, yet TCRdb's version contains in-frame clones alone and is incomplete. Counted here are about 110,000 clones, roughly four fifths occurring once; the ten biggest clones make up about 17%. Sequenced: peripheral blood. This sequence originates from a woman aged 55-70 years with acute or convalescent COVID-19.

CDR3 bases: TGTGCCAGCAGCTTACTTCCCCTGAATGAAAAACTGTTTTTT. Residues: CASSLLPLNEKLFF. The chain uses TRBV7-2 and TRBJ1-4; unclear D gene. V lost 2 bases to trimming and J lost 5 bases, with 9 bases between them. The CDR3 runs to 14 residues. From germline, CDR1 is SGHTA and CDR2 FQGNSA.